Each of the 9 T cell receptor beta chains below was sequenced from the same sample in a study of cytomegalovirus exposure and HLA in healthy donors (dated by TCRdb to the late 2010s). Receptor libraries were prepared by the immunoSEQ multiplex PCR assay. The multiplex PCR relied on a mix of 60 forward primers for TCR Vbeta segments and 13 reverse primers for TCR Jbeta segments. The clones in this table, taken by TCRdb from immuneACCESS, are in-frame only. Not every clone is retained; where verified, under half of the shortfall comes from an unresolved V gene, and the cause of the rest is unknown. This sample's table lists around 200,000 clones. Clones ranked in the top ten supply approximately 0.8% of the sample. The sequencing input was PBMCs. These receptors came from a woman aged 18-29 years in good health and CMV-seropositive.

The gene calls are TRBV2 and TRBJ2-2; TRBD1 matches at 10 bases. Germline CDR1 is SNHLY and CDR2 is FYNNEI. This CDR3 is built from 14 residues. V was clipped by 4 bases and J by 6 bases; unmatched bases: 2. The CDR3 region has the DNA TGTGCCAGCAGTGGGGACAGGGGAGCCGGGGAGCTGTTTTTT. Its protein product is CASSGDRGAGELFF.

This chain connects TRBV5-4 to TRBJ1-2, with TRBD1 identical over 10 bases. This CDR3 region has 16 residues. Germline V gives CDR1 SGHNT, CDR2 YYREEE (reference sequence). Trimming at V came to 0 bases and at J to 10 bases, leaving 12 bases not matched to a gene. The CDR3 sequence: CASSLGGTGEVRDYTF. The DNA of the CDR3 is TGTGCCAGCAGCTTGGGAGGGACAGGGGAAGTAAGGGACTACACCTTC.

The genes are TRBV5-4 and TRBJ2-2, with a weak D call TRBD2 (5 bases). Trimming shortened V by 0 bases and J by 5 bases, and 8 bases separated the two germline ends. CDR1 is SGHNT and CDR2 is YYREEE in the germline V gene (reference sequence). CDR3 size: 14 residues. CDR3 sequence reads: CASSLGRGTGELFF. CDR3 coding DNA: TGTGCCAGCAGCTTGGGTCGGGGTACCGGGGAGCTGTTTTTT.

The gene calls are TRBV6-1 and TRBJ2-7; tentatively, D is TRBD2 (6 bases). V lost 5 bases to trimming and J lost 2 bases, with 16 bases between them. Germline V gene sequence: CDR1 MNHNS, CDR2 SASEGT. The CDR3 is made up of 15 amino acids. In nucleotides, the CDR3 is TGTGCCAGCAGTACGAAGCGGGCCCTACCCTACGAGCAGTACTTC. It translates to CASSTKRALPYEQYF.

The chain joins TRBV15 to TRBJ1-2; 8 nucleotides align to TRBD1. Germline CDR1 is LNHNV and CDR2 is YYDKDF (reference sequence). The junction had 8 bases not matched to a gene; V was cut back by 2 bases and J by 6 bases. The CDR3 totals 15 residues. The CDR3 nucleotides read TGTGCCACCAGCAGAACCTACGGACAGGGCCATGGCTACACCTTC. Translated: CATSRTYGQGHGYTF.

The chain uses TRBV25-1 and TRBJ1-5; D not resolved. Trimming stripped 0 bases from V and 4 bases from J, with 7 bases between. The CDR3 sequence is 14 residues long. The V gene's germline CDR1 is MGHDK and CDR2 SYGVNS. The DNA of the CDR3 is TGTGCCAGCAGTGAATATGCGGTGAATCAGCCCCAGCATTTT. Amino acid sequence: CASSEYAVNQPQHF.

The chain couples TRBV19 to TRBJ2-2; 8 nucleotides line up with TRBD1. The CDR3 is 15 amino acids. With V trimmed by 9 bases and J by 0 bases, 6 bases remained unmatched. CDR1 is LNHDA and CDR2 is SQIVND in the germline V gene (reference sequence). CDR3 bases: TGTGCCAGACCTCCGGGACAGGCGAACACCGGGGAGCTGTTTTTT. Its translation: CARPPGQANTGELFF.

The chain joins TRBV12-5 to TRBJ2-1; possibly TRBD1 for D (6 bases). Trimming left V 4 bases short and J 9 bases short, with 19 bases between. CDR1 LGHNT and CDR2 FRNRAP come from the germline V gene. This CDR3 comprises 15 residues. CDR3 residues: CASGSYLQGLGEQFF. CDR3 in DNA: TGTGCTAGTGGTTCGTACTTACAGGGTTTGGGTGAGCAGTTCTTC.

The chain employs TRBV2 and TRBJ2-1; 7 bases align to TRBD2. Germline assignment: CDR1 SNHLY and CDR2 FYNNEI. V shed 5 bases and J 7 bases; nucleotides not matched to a gene: 8. This CDR3 contains 14 residues. For the CDR3, the DNA is TGTGCCAGCAGTCAGACTAGCAATAAGAATGAGCAGTTCTTC. It codes for CASSQTSNKNEQFF.